This T cell receptor beta chain originates from a study of identical twins (TCRdb year 2016). Notes on the research overall: The study deep-sequenced TCR alpha and beta repertoires from monozygotic twins, unrelated adults of various ages and cord blood to test whether fetal clonotypes persist. To rule out contamination, the twin experiments were replicated at different times with different library preparation protocols. What the authors observed across the whole study: Because the same donors could not be followed over many years, the conclusions depended on cross-sectional statistical analysis. Invariant T cells such as MAIT and iNKT could partly confound zero-insertion analyses, though diverse VJ usage argued against this for most clonotypes. In monozygotic twins, out-of-frame TCR alpha sharing was systematically underestimated by recombination models, although the models agreed with sharing between unrelated individuals. Out-of-frame TCR alpha sequences shared between twins showed an excess of low generation-probability sequences compared with coincidental sharing between unrelated individuals. A weaker excess of twin sharing was found in beta out-of-frame sequences because the signal-to-noise ratio was lowered by fewer shared sequences. Fewer insertions were carried by abundant cord blood beta clonotypes; a weaker similar trend was observed in young adult naive repertoires, while no such trend was observed in memory repertoires.

The protocol used for the library was 5' RACE. This sample was sequenced with an Illumina HiSeq 2000. Template switching introduced a universal primer binding site; the final cDNA contained a unique molecular identifier, enabling accurate counting of TCR cDNA molecules. First-strand cDNA for TCR alpha and beta chains was synthesized from specific primers in the conserved constant-segment region. To control for contamination, each cDNA library was double barcoded with a SMART-Mk sample barcode plus Illumina barcodes. TruSeq adapter sequences and Illumina sample barcodes were added in two successive PCR steps. TCR alpha and beta cDNA libraries were sequenced on the Illumina HiSeq platform with custom primers. Processing in the source paper ran as follows. Unique molecular identifiers were extracted from raw reads with MiGEC, and CDR3 positions were determined with MiXCR. For each individual, recombination models were inferred using an EM algorithm with the repgenHMM and IGoR tools. Shared clonotype analysis was performed with the tcR package in R, normalizing sharing by the product of cloneset sizes. To study raw recombination free of thymic and clonal selection effects, out-of-frame nonproductive sequences were analyzed. TCRdb itself trimmed the public reads at Q25 with fastp, ran MiXCR and retained productive beta chains. Under each unique CDR3 protein, matching rows form one entry showing the most common genes and DNA. It is TCRdb's table, rather than the study itself, that gives the V and J calls and clone size. This sample comprises hundreds of thousands of distinct CDR3 sequences, roughly 6.2% of them detected only once. The ten largest clonotypes hold around 2% of the sample.

The CDR3, cysteine through phenylalanine, is 17 amino acids long. Left in the record is the CDR3 DNA by itself, 51 bases read in frame from the first base. From V the trimming removes 2 bases and from J it removes 3 bases, while the gene matches leave 9 bases of the junction unaccounted for. Only healthy Caucasian donors were included. The researchers also sequenced three unrelated adults who were not twins: a male aged 18 to 30, a male aged 50 to 59, and a female aged 50 to 59. Miltenyi CD45RO+ enrichment and human naive T-cell isolation kits were used to isolate memory (CD45RO+) and naive T cells from PBMC. Ten or more counts support this clonotype. Its specific antigen is unknown. It has no much larger one-base neighbor in the sample; base qualities were not kept.

The receptor was isolated from a man younger than 35 in good health. The sequence is built from TRBV12-3 or TRBV12-4 and TRBJ1-4; 7 middle bases align to TRBD1. Sequencing input: naive T cells sorted from blood. The sample's cell subset or site label, decoded: cells isolated with a human naive T-cell isolation kit. At the DNA level, the sequence is TGTGCCAGCAGTTTATATTCGAGGGGGCTGTCTAATGAAAAACTGTTTTTT. It translates as CASSLYSRGLSNEKLFF.